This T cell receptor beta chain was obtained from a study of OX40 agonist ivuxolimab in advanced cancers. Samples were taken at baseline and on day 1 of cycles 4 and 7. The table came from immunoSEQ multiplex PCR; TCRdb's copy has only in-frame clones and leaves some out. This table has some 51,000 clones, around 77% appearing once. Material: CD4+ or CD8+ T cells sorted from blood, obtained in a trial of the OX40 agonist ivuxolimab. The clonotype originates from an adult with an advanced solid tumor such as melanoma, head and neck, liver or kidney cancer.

The CDR3 sequence is CASSPRTLLSREKLFF. CDR3 bases: TGTGCCAGCAGCCCAAGGACCTTACTCAGCCGAGAAAAACTGTTTTTT. This sequence joins TRBV7-9 and TRBJ1-4; D gene uncertain. Germline CDR1 reads SEHNR; CDR2 reads FQNEAQ (reference sequence). The CDR3 runs 16 residues. V was shortened by 5 bases and J by 8 bases, with 21 bases between the two germline ends.